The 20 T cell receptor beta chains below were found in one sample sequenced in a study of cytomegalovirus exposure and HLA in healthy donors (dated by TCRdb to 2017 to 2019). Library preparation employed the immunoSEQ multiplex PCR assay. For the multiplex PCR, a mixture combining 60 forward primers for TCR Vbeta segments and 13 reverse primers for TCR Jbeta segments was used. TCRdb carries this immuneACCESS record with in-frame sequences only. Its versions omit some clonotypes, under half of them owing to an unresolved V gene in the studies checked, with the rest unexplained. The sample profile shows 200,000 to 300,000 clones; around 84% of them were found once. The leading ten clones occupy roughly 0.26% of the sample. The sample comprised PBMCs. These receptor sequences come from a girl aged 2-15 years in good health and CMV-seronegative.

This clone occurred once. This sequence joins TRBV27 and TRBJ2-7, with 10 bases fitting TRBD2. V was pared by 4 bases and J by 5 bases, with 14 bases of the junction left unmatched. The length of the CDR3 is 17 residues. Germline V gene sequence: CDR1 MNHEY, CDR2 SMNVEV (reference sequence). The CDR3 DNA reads TGTGCCAGCAGTTCACTCCCAGGAGCGGGGGGGCCGGACGAGCAGTACTTC. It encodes CASSSLPGAGGPDEQYF.

The CDR3 DNA is TGCGCCAGCAGCTTGGGCCAGGGGGCTAACTATGGCTACACCTTC. It yields the protein CASSLGQGANYGYTF. This chain joins TRBV5-1 and TRBJ1-2; 7 positions agree with TRBD1. With V trimmed by 0 bases and J by 0 bases, 2 bases remained unmatched. The CDR3 totals 15 residues. Germline assignment: CDR1 SGHRS and CDR2 YFSETQ.

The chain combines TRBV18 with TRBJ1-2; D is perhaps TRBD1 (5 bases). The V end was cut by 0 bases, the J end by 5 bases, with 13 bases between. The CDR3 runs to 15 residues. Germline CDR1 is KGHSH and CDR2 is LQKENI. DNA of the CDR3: TGTGCCAGCTCACCACCGCAGGGTGGTCGATATGGCTACACCTTC. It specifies CASSPPQGGRYGYTF.

The CDR3 here is CASSFGHTDTQYF. The DNA for the CDR3 is TGTGCCAGCAGTTTTGGCCACACAGATACGCAGTATTTT. This chain joins TRBV27 and TRBJ2-3; the D is unclear. Between the trimmed V and J ends, which lost 3 bases and 2 bases, there was a span of 6 bases. CDR3 length: 13 residues. Germline CDR1 is MNHEY and CDR2 is SMNVEV (reference sequence).

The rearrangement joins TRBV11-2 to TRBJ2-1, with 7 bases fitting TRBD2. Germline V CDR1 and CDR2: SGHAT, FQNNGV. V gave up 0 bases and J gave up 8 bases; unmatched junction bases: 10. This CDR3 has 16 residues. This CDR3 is CASSLDLGLLPDEQFF. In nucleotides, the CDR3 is TGTGCCAGCAGCTTAGATTTGGGACTACTACCGGATGAGCAGTTCTTC. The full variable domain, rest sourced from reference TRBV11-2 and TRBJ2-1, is EAGVAQSPRYKIIEKRQSVAFWCNPISGHATLYWYQQILGQGPKLLIQFQNNGVVDDSQLPKDRFSAERLKGVDSTLKIQPAKLEDSAVYLCASSLDLGLLPDEQFFGPGTRLTVL.

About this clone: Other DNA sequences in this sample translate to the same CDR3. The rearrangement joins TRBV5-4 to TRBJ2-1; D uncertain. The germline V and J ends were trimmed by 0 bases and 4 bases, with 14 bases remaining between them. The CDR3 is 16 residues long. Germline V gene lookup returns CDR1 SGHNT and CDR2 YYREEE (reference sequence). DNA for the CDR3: TGTGCCAGCAGCTTGGTATTGTTGTCGCGGTACAATGAGCAGTTCTTC. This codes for CASSLVLLSRYNEQFF. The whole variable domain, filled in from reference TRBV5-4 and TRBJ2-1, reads ETGVTQSPTHLIKTRGQQVTLRCSSQSGHNTVSWYQQALGQGPQFIFQYYREEENGRGNFPPRFSGLQFPNYSSELNVNALELDDSALYLCASSLVLLSRYNEQFFGPGTRLTVL.

Here the CDR3 DNA reads TGTGCCAGCAGCTTAGGGACGCCGGGACAGGGGTATTATGGCTACACCTTC. It encodes CASSLGTPGQGYYGYTF. This rearrangement joins TRBV7-9 to TRBJ1-2; TRBD1 matches at 10 bases. The V segment lost 1 base and the J segment 5 bases; nucleotides outside the gene matches: 10. The CDR3 runs to 17 residues. From germline, CDR1 is SEHNR and CDR2 FQNEAQ (reference sequence).

The chain's CDR3 is CASSYRTGEYGNTIYF. As DNA, the CDR3 is TGTGCCAGCAGCTATAGGACAGGCGAATACGGAAACACCATATATTTT. The V and J genes are TRBV5-6 and TRBJ1-3; 7 bases are shared with TRBD1. Per the germline V gene, CDR1 is SGHDT and CDR2 is YYEEEE. V trimming: 3 bases; J trimming: 4 bases; junction bases outside the gene matches: 10. This CDR3 spans 16 amino acids.

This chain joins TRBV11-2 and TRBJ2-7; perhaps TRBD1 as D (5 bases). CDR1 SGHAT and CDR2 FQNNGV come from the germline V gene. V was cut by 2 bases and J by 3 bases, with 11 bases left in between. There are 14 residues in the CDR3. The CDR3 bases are TGTGCCAGCAGCTTAAGCCAGGGCCGCTACGAGCAGTACTTC. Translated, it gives CASSLSQGRYEQYF. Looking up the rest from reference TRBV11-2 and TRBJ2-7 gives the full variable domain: EAGVAQSPRYKIIEKRQSVAFWCNPISGHATLYWYQQILGQGPKLLIQFQNNGVVDDSQLPKDRFSAERLKGVDSTLKIQPAKLEDSAVYLCASSLSQGRYEQYFGPGTRLTVT.

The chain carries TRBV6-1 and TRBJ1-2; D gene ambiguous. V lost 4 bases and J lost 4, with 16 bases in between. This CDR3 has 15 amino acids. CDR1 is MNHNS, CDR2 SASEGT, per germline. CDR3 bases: TGTGCCAGCAGTGGGTGGCGAATCGGGATCTATGGCTACACCTTC. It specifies CASSGWRIGIYGYTF.

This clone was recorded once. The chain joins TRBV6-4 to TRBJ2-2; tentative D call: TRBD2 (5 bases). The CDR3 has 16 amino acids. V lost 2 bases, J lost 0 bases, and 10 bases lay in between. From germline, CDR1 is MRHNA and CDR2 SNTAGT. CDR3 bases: TGTGCCAGCAGTGACGAGGGCAGATCGAACACCGGGGAGCTGTTTTTT. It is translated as CASSDEGRSNTGELFF.

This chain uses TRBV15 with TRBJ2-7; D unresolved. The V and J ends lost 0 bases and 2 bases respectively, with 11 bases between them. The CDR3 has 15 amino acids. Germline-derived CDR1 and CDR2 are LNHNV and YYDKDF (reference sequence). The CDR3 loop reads CATSRDSDSAYEQYF. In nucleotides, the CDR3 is TGTGCCACCAGCAGAGATTCCGACTCGGCCTACGAGCAGTACTTC.

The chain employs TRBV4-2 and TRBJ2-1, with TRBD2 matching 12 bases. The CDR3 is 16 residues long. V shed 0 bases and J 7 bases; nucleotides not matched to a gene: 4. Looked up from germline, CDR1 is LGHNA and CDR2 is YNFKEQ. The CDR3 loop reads CASSQETLAGGNEQFF. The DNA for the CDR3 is TGTGCCAGCAGCCAAGAAACCCTAGCGGGAGGGAATGAGCAGTTCTTC.

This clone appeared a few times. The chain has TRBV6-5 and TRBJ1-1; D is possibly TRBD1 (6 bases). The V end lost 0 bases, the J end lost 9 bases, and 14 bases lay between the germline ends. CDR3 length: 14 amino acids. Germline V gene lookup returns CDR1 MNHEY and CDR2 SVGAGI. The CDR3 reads CASSYSGTSTKAFF. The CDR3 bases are TGTGCCAGCAGTTACTCTGGGACAAGTACTAAAGCTTTCTTT.

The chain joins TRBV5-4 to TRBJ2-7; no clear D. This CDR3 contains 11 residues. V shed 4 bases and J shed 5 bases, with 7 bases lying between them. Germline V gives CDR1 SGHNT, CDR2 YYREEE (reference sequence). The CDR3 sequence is CASSLSNEQYF. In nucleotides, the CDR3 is TGTGCCAGCAGCCTTTCTAACGAGCAGTACTTC.

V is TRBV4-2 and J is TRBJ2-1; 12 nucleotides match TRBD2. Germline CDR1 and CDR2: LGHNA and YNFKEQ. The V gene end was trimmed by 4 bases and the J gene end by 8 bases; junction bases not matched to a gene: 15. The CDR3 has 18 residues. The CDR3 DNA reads TGTGCCAGCAGCCTCTACCCCTCGACTAGCGGGAGTTTCGATGAGCAGTTCTTC. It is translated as CASSLYPSTSGSFDEQFF.

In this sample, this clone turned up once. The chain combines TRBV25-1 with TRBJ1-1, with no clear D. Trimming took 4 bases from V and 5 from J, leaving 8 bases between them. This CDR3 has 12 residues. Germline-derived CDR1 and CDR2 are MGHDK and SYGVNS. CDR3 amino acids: CASSAATTEAFF. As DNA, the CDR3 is TGTGCCAGCAGTGCCGCTACGACTGAAGCTTTCTTT.

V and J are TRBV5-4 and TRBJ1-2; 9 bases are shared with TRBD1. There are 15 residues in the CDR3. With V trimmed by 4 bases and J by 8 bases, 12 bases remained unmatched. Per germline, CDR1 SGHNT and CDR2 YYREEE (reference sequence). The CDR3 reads CASSLGDRVRWGYTF. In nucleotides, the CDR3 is TGTGCCAGCAGCCTGGGGGACAGGGTGAGATGGGGCTACACCTTC.

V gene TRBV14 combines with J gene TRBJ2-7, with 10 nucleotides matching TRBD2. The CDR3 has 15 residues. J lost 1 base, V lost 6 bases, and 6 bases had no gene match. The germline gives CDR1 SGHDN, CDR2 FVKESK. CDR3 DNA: TGTGCCAGCAGAAATAGCGGGGGGTTATCCTACGAGCAGTACTTC. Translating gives CASRNSGGLSYEQYF.

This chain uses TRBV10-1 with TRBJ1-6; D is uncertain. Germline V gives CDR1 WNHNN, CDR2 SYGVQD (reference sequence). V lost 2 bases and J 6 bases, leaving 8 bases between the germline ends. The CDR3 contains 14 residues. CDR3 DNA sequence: TGCGCCAGCAGTGAGAGAATTAGTAATTCACCCCTCCACTTT. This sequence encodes CASSERISNSPLHF.